The rows below give T cell receptor beta chains drawn from one sample of a study of cytomegalovirus exposure and HLA in healthy donors. Profiling relied on immunoSEQ multiplex PCR, and the TCRdb table lists in-frame clones only, not all of them. The table includes over 130,000 clones, more than 75% detected once. Sequencing was performed on PBMCs. These receptors all stem from a woman between 40 and 55 years old in good health and CMV-seropositive. Both conserved end residues are trimmed from each CDR3.

v_gene	j_gene	CDR3aa
TRBV6-5	TRBJ2-3	ASRVAGERDTQY
TRBV6-5	TRBJ2-7	ASSYAPGAAGEQY
TRBV29-1	TRBJ1-1	SAQGQPNTEAF
TRBV5-1	TRBJ2-1	ASANQAGNYNEQF
TRBV18	TRBJ2-3	ASSPPRGTDTQY
TRBV7-9	TRBJ1-2	ASSLGRSPNYGYT
TRBV28	TRBJ1-1	ASSPHTEAF
TRBV18	TRBJ2-7	ASSPLTVPHEQY
TRBV28	TRBJ2-1	ASRYSGLYNEQF
TRBV7-9	TRBJ2-5	ASSRQGLAETQY
TRBV27	TRBJ2-5	ASSPSSGDIQETQY
TRBV10-3	TRBJ1-2	AISGPGTVSGGYT
TRBV5-1	TRBJ2-1	ASRRYNYNEQF
TRBV7-8	TRBJ2-3	ASSLATGTTAPHTQY
TRBV7-9	TRBJ2-7	AGSFGGQGNNEQY
TRBV6-5	TRBJ1-2	ASSGTGTAYGYT
TRBV6-1	TRBJ2-1	ASSDGYYNEQF
TRBV5-1	TRBJ2-3	ASSSLAVGDTQY
TRBV2	TRBJ2-3	ADDRGFTDTQY
TRBV5-1	TRBJ2-7	ASSLIPGQVYEQY
TRBV27	TRBJ2-2	ASSPLEGQAGGWDGELF
TRBV10-3	TRBJ2-1	AISKVGGREQF
TRBV5-4	TRBJ2-6	ASSLGQGAHGANVLT
TRBV6-1	TRBJ2-7	ASSGLAGIWTYEQY
TRBV5-4	TRBJ2-5	ASSLAGETQY
TRBV29-1	TRBJ2-1	SVALSGRYNEQF
TRBV4-1	TRBJ2-7	ASSFWQREIPYEQY
TRBV5-4	TRBJ2-1	ASSKTGASYNEQF
TRBV11-1	TRBJ2-2	ASSRGLAGGSVGELF
TRBV19	TRBJ2-1	ASSPGVPSYNEQF
TRBV2	TRBJ2-5	ASSTSTSRYETQY
TRBV5-1	TRBJ1-3	ASSLEWQGNTIY
TRBV5-1	TRBJ2-3	ASSIRTTTDTQY
TRBV6-4	TRBJ1-4	ASRVYGGEKLF
TRBV11-2	TRBJ1-2	ASSLEAGGYGYT
TRBV30	TRBJ2-1	AWSVDRREF
TRBV29-1	TRBJ2-2	SVDGGGELF
TRBV29-1	TRBJ2-1	SVHSYNEQF
TRBV6-5	TRBJ2-7	ASSLGQGAREQY
TRBV29-1	TRBJ1-1	SVAPQGNEAF
TRBV27	TRBJ1-3	ASRHTGVRSGNTIY